Sequencing of this T cell receptor beta chain was carried out in a study of graft-versus-host responses after intestinal transplantation. The study, taken as a whole, reports: Among circulating GvH clones, peak levels were associated with early post-transplant declines in HvG clones. The recipient marrow held GvH clones, and some of them showed up first in ileum or blood.

Assay: immunoSEQ multiplex PCR; the TCRdb copy retains only in-frame clones and omits some. Of about 120,000 clones listed, 90% to 95% are singletons. In the case of this clone: The antigen remains unidentified.

This CDR3 has 15 residues. V was pared by 1 base and J by 10 bases, with 20 bases between. Germline V gene sequence: CDR1 GTSNPN, CDR2 SVGIG (reference sequence). The source was unstimulated CD4+ T cells sorted from spleen or lymph node cells, collected before intestinal transplant. The TCR was taken from a human donor who received an intestinal transplant. The chain combines TRBV30 with TRBJ2-1; D gene unclear. CDR3 nucleotides: TGTGCCTGGAGTGCTAGAACCCTTCGCCTGGGGGAGCAGTTCTTC. Residues: CAWSARTLRLGEQFF.